This T cell receptor beta chain is drawn from a study of cytomegalovirus exposure and HLA in healthy donors (dated by TCRdb to the late 2010s). Background for the entire study: According to a later analysis, one platform produced both the roughly 120 validation repertoires and the 550 to 800 repertoires of the first cohort. Along with the roughly 700-subject first cohort, a separate validation cohort of about 110 different subjects was used. To predict cytomegalovirus infection status, the study combined high-throughput TCR immunosequencing, statistical association of individual TCRs with disease status, and machine learning. The study was designed to test whether signatures of past pathogen exposure could be identified by cataloging public T cell receptors. Summary of the overall study and its limitations: Of the cluster scores, approximately 95% were above 0 in a later analysis, which found that TCRs clustered in the first cohort also tended to co-occur in the 120 validation repertoires. Most TCR sequences were observed very rarely across donors, whereas some public TCRs were present in many individuals. In both the original and validation cohorts, the classifier was reported to diagnose cytomegalovirus status with high specificity and sensitivity. The authors suggested that the approach could potentially be generalized to other disease states and immunological phenotypes. A later analysis had no HLA typing for the validation cohort, so co-occurrence there was scored across all 130 or so repertoires. The study gave a list of under 200 TCR beta chains associated with cytomegalovirus. A few of the identified cytomegalovirus-associated TCR beta chains were confirmed in vitro to be specific for cytomegalovirus antigens.

This clone was detected only a few times. This receptor's antigen is unknown. Base qualities are not at hand, and no much larger clone is one base apart. The donors were included in the validation cohort of approximately 130 subjects, a group kept apart from the roughly 700-subject first cohort. Libraries came from the immunoSEQ multiplex PCR assay. The original pipeline was this. A statistical classification framework was built for diagnosing cytomegalovirus status from the catalog of TCR beta chain sequences. The table comes from immuneACCESS by way of TCRdb, which keeps in-frame sequences with V and J called. Part of the clones is missing from these tables; in studies checked, under half for an unresolved V gene and the rest for unknown reasons. V and J calls and clone size come straight from that table; D and trimming were deduced from the DNA. The sample data list 200,000 to 250,000 clones, and 70% to 90% of these were observed just once. Roughly 5.5% of the sample belongs to the ten largest clones.

Measured from the cysteine to the phenylalanine, the CDR3 is 15 residues long. Kept here is only the CDR3 DNA, which spans 45 bases and is read in frame from base 1. V drops 0 bases and J drops 6 bases, leaving 15 bases in between. According to the germline V gene, CDR1 reads SGHAT and CDR2 reads FQNNGV. Specimen: PBMCs. The rearrangement combines TRBV11-2 with TRBJ2-7, with the D gene too uncertain to name. This clonotype was obtained from a woman younger than 35 in good health and CMV-seronegative. CDR3 reads: CASSLDGPRLGEQYF. The DNA is as follows: TGTGCCAGCAGCTTAGACGGGCCCCGATTAGGCGAGCAGTACTTC.